What follows are 32 T cell receptor beta chains derived from one specimen sequenced in a study of blood T cells in healthy people across ages (dated by TCRdb to between 2014 and 2016). Library preparation employed 5' RACE. Sequencing was performed on an Illumina HiSeq 2500. The second PCR ran for about 6 to 12 cycles and used a J-beta primer mix along with a sample-barcoded 5' primer. Starting from the raw public reads, TCRdb applied fastp trimming at Q25, assembled clones with MiXCR and retained in-frame beta chains. Each CDR3 protein gets just one entry, which takes the most common genes and DNA from the rows behind it. The sample table holds some 640,000 distinct CDR3 sequences, of which approximately 30% were seen once. Together, the top ten hold more than 15% of the sample. Material: blood. Receptor source: a woman of 80 years or more in good health.

A word on this clonotype: Since a much larger clone is just one base distant, this may be a read error. DNA for the CDR3: TGTGCCAGCAGCTGGACCGGGACAGGCTCCTGCGAGCAGTACTTC. This gives the protein CASSWTGTGSCEQYF. V and J are TRBV5-6 and TRBJ2-4; 8 bases match TRBD1. The end of the DNA aligns better with TRBJ2-7, so the J call may be wrong. Germline V CDR1 and CDR2: SGHDT, YYEEEE. This CDR3 contains 15 residues.

This clonotype occurred many times. The chain carries TRBV12-3 or TRBV12-4 and TRBJ1-1; no clear D gene. Trimming took off 5 bases at V and 1 base at J, with 11 bases between the two ends. CDR3 length: 14 residues. This chain's CDR3 is CASSRPAGNTEAFF. For the CDR3, the DNA is TGTGCCAGCAGTCGGCCCGCAGGGAACACTGAAGCTTTCTTT.

On this clonotype itself: A much larger clone differs from this one at a single base, so this may be a read error. V usage is TRBV6-1 and J usage is TRBJ2-5; no definite D call. CDR1 is MNHNS, CDR2 SASEGT, per germline. This CDR3 region has 12 residues. The V end lost 3 bases, the J end lost 5 bases, and 7 bases lay between the germline ends. CDR3 DNA: TGTGCCAGCAGTGACTGCGGCGAGACCCAGTACTTC. Its protein is CASSDCGETQYF.

This clonotype was detected ten times or more. This sequence joins TRBV7-9 and TRBJ2-3, with no clear D. From germline, CDR1 is SEHNR and CDR2 FQNEAQ (reference sequence). Deletions cut 5 bases from V and 3 bases from J, with 15 bases between. CDR3 length: 15 residues. This chain's CDR3 is CASSPHSVATDTQYF. The CDR3 nucleotides read TGTGCCAGCAGCCCCCACTCGGTGGCTACAGATACGCAGTATTTT.

The table lists this clonotype with many counts. This sequence joins TRBV10-3 and TRBJ1-1, with TRBD1 matching 8 bases. Germline CDR1 and CDR2: ENHRY and SYGVKD. V gave up 6 bases and J gave up 7 bases; unmatched junction bases: 4. The CDR3 extends over 12 amino acids. The CDR3 region is CAIRDRVDEAFF. The CDR3 nucleotides read TGTGCCATCAGGGACAGGGTTGATGAAGCTTTCTTT.

The V gene is TRBV6-2 or TRBV6-3, the J gene TRBJ1-5, with 10 bases aligning to TRBD1. Germline lookup yields CDR1 MNHEY and CDR2 SVGEGT. Trimming cost V 4 bases and J 6 bases; bases outside gene matches: 15. The CDR3 length is 18 residues. The DNA for the CDR3 is TGTGCCAGCAGTTCGCCCGGGACAGGGGATATGGTTCGTCAGCCCCAGCATTTT. Translating gives CASSSPGTGDMVRQPQHF.

Regarding this clonotype: A much larger clone differs by one base, so this may be a read error. The chain recombines TRBV7-2 with TRBJ1-5, with TRBD1 matching over 8 bases. The trim removed 5 bases at V and 3 bases at J, leaving 9 bases unmatched. Germline V gene lookup returns CDR1 SGHTA and CDR2 FQGNSA. The length of the CDR3 is 16 residues. The CDR3 DNA reads TGTGCCAGCAGCCCAGGGGGCAGGGACAACAATCAGCCCCAGCATTTT. Its protein product is CASSPGGRDNNQPQHF.

This clonotype was observed a handful of times. Mismatch with germline at one junction end may stem from a read error. The chain uses TRBV12-3 or TRBV12-4 and TRBJ2-3, with 7 bases that match TRBD2. This CDR3 has 16 residues. The CDR3 protein is CASSQQGGGSADAQYF. The DNA of the CDR3 is TGTGCCAGCAGCCAGCAGGGCGGGGGTAGCGCAGATGCGCAGTATTTT.

Ten or more counts support this clonotype. The chain recombines TRBV5-6 with TRBJ2-3; possible D gene TRBD1, 6 bases. The ends were cut back, 2 bases at V and 6 bases at J, with 13 bases in the middle. Germline-derived CDR1 and CDR2 are SGHDT and YYEEEE. The CDR3 loop spans 14 amino acids. The CDR3 nucleotides are TGTGCCAGCAGCTTAGGGACACCCGACGATACGCAGTATTTT. Translation: CASSLGTPDDTQYF.

This clonotype was detected a few times. Just one base apart from a much larger clone, this may be a read error. The rearrangement joins TRBV7-3 to TRBJ2-1; 7 bases agree with TRBD2. The last part of the DNA fits TRBJ2-7 better; the J call may be wrong. CDR3 size: 16 residues. The germline V gene has CDR1 SGHTA and CDR2 FQGTGA. DNA for the CDR3: TGTGCCAGCAGCTTCATTAGCGGGTCTACCTACAATGAGCAGTACTTC. As protein: CASSFISGSTYNEQYF.

Only one count was recorded for this clonotype. The gene calls are TRBV10-3 and TRBJ1-1; 8 bases line up with TRBD1. V gave up 3 bases and J gave up 1 base; unmatched junction bases: 7. This CDR3 has 16 amino acids. Per germline, CDR1 ENHRY and CDR2 SYGVKD. CDR3 sequence reads: CAISDPRGTGNTEAFF. The CDR3 DNA reads TGTGCCATCAGTGACCCCCGGGGGACAGGGAACACTGAAGCTTTCTTT.

The J gene is TRBJ2-5, the V gene TRBV28; a possible D gene is TRBD2 (6 bases). Trimming took off 6 bases at V and 7 bases at J, with 12 bases between the two ends. The CDR3 is 12 residues long. Per germline, CDR1 MDHEN and CDR2 SYDVKM. The CDR3 nucleotides are TGTGCCAGCAGAACGGGAGCCGGGACCCAGTACTTC. Protein: CASRTGAGTQYF.

This clonotype was recorded at least ten times. The V and J genes are TRBV29-1 and TRBJ1-1; a weak D match, TRBD1 (6 bases). This CDR3 has 11 residues. The V gene lost 8 bases and the J gene lost 9 bases, with 16 bases spanning the gap. Germline values: CDR1 SQVTM, CDR2 ANQGSEA. The CDR3: CSSQGGGQAFF. The CDR3 DNA follows: TGCAGCTCCCAAGGGGGGGGGCAAGCTTTCTTT. Variable domain in full (rest from reference TRBV29-1 and TRBJ1-1): SAVISQKPSRDICQRGTSLTIQCQVDSQVTMMFWYRQQPGQSLTLIATANQGSEATYESGFVIDKFPISRPNLTFSTLTVSNMSPEDSSIYLCSSQGGGQAFFGQGTRLTVV.

In this sample, this clonotype turned up a few times. Since a much larger clone is just one base distant, this may be a read error. V is TRBV10-3 and J is TRBJ2-3; no clear D gene. Germline V gene sequence: CDR1 ENHRY, CDR2 SYGVKD. The CDR3 contains 18 residues. The CDR3 here is CAVSERLGSATDADTQYF. CDR3 nucleotides: TGTGCCGTCAGTGAGAGGTTGGGCAGTGCGACGGATGCAGATACGCAGTATTTT.

This clonotype showed up many times. The rearrangement uses TRBV20-1 and TRBJ2-3; 9 bases line up with TRBD2. CDR3 length equals 19 residues. CDR1 and CDR2 (germline): DFQATT, SNEGSKA (reference sequence). Trimming took 6 bases from V and 4 from J; bases not matched to a gene: 23. CDR3 coding DNA: TGCAGTGCGCCCTCCGCCAGCGGGGGGCCTATGCCTCGGCCAGATACGCAGTATTTT. Protein product: CSAPSASGGPMPRPDTQYF.

Many counts were recorded for this clonotype. This chain connects TRBV29-1 to TRBJ2-5, with D possibly being TRBD1 (6 bases). Germline CDR1 is SQVTM and CDR2 is ANQGSEA. Trimming stripped 4 bases from V and 2 bases from J, with 8 bases between. The CDR3 runs to 12 residues. Here the CDR3 DNA reads TGCAGCGTTGCACAGGGTCAAGAGACCCAGTACTTC. Translated: CSVAQGQETQYF.

This chain joins TRBV2 and TRBJ2-2; D is perhaps TRBD1 (6 bases). This CDR3 is 13 amino acids long. Trimming stripped 6 bases from V and 7 bases from J, with 12 bases between. Germline V CDR1 and CDR2: SNHLY, FYNNEI. The CDR3 reads CASSLQGNGELFF. As DNA, the CDR3 is TGTGCCAGCAGCCTTCAGGGGAACGGGGAGCTGTTTTTT.

This clonotype was seen ten or more times. This chain connects TRBV4-1 to TRBJ1-4, with D perhaps TRBD1 (6 bases). CDR3 length: 16 residues. Trimming left V 0 bases short and J 5 bases short, with 13 bases between. Germline CDR1 and CDR2: MGHRA and YSYEKL. DNA of the CDR3: TGCGCCAGCAGCCAAGATTGGGGGAGGGGGAATGAAAAACTGTTTTTT. Residues: CASSQDWGRGNEKLFF.

A few counts support this clonotype. A clone one base away is much larger, so this may be a read error. This chain connects TRBV12-3 or TRBV12-4 to TRBJ2-1; TRBD1 aligns across 9 bases. After removal of 2 bases from V and 13 bases from J, the junction contained 18 bases not matched to a gene. This CDR3 is 17 amino acids long. The CDR3 spells CASSLRLGDRDQETQFF. As DNA, the CDR3 is TGTGCCAGCAGTTTAAGGTTGGGGGACAGGGATCAAGAGACCCAGTTCTTC.

This chain connects TRBV5-1 to TRBJ2-3; D not resolved. The CDR3 extends over 16 amino acids. V shed 0 bases and J shed 3 bases, with 14 bases lying between them. Germline V lookup: CDR1 SGHRS, CDR2 YFSETQ. CDR3 nucleotide sequence: TGCGCCAGCAGCTTGGCCCACAGTAAAGGTACAGATACGCAGTATTTT. This gives the protein CASSLAHSKGTDTQYF.

This clonotype was seen a few times. The rearrangement links TRBV5-1 to TRBJ1-1; no clear D gene. V lost 0 bases, J lost 1 base, and 16 bases lay in between. The germline V gene has CDR1 SGHRS and CDR2 YFSETQ. This CDR3 contains 17 residues. The CDR3 is CASSLGGSEKRNTEAFF. CDR3 sequence (DNA): TGCGCCAGCAGCTTGGGAGGGTCAGAGAAAAGGAACACTGAAGCTTTCTTT.

This clonotype was seen more than once but under ten times. The chain joins TRBV5-1 to TRBJ2-5; the match to TRBD1 covers 10 bases. In germline, CDR1 is SGHRS, CDR2 YFSETQ. V lost 0 bases, J lost 11 bases, and 13 bases stayed unmatched. The CDR3 extends over 16 amino acids. The CDR3 region is CASSLAGQGGGDEQYF. Written as DNA, the CDR3 is TGCGCCAGCAGCTTGGCTGGACAGGGGGGTGGAGATGAGCAGTACTTC.

This clonotype was picked up many times. V and J are TRBV9 and TRBJ2-1; the D gene is possibly TRBD1 (5 bases). Per the germline V gene, CDR1 is SGDLS and CDR2 is YYNGEE. CDR3 length: 13 residues. Trimming removed 0 bases at V and 9 bases at J, with 10 bases between. Written as DNA, the CDR3 is TGTGCCAGCAGCGTAGTGCCGCAGGGTGAGCAGTTCTTC. The encoded protein is CASSVVPQGEQFF.

This clonotype showed up just a few times. This chain links TRBV28 with TRBJ2-1; 10 bases align to TRBD2. Germline CDR1 is MDHEN and CDR2 is SYDVKM. This CDR3 spans 15 amino acids. V lost 5 bases, J lost 6 bases, and 7 bases stayed unmatched. The CDR3, as DNA: TGTGCCAGCAGTGTAAGCCTAGCGGGGGTCAATGAGCAGTTCTTC. As protein: CASSVSLAGVNEQFF.

This clonotype occurred many times. DNA of the CDR3: TGTGCCAGCAGTTATAGCAGGGGCGACGGGGAGCAGTACTTC. Translated: CASSYSRGDGEQYF. The chain uses TRBV6-2 or TRBV6-3 and TRBJ2-7; a weak D match, TRBD1 (6 bases). The CDR3 is 14 amino acids. Germline V gene data show CDR1 as MNHEY and CDR2 as SVGEGT. V was shortened by 3 bases and J by 7 bases, with 16 bases between the two germline ends.

This chain joins TRBV20-1 and TRBJ1-1; 9 bases match TRBD1. Trimming at V came to 1 base and at J to 0 bases, leaving 6 bases not matched to a gene. Looked up from germline, CDR1 is DFQATT and CDR2 is SNEGSKA (reference sequence). CDR3 size: 16 residues. CDR3 residues: CSARVGTGNMNTEAFF. CDR3 nucleotides: TGCAGTGCTAGAGTTGGGACAGGGAATATGAACACTGAAGCTTTCTTT.

This clonotype was counted ten times or more. This chain uses TRBV5-1 with TRBJ2-1; TRBD1 aligns across 8 bases. The CDR3 is made up of 15 amino acids. Germline V CDR1 and CDR2: SGHRS, YFSETQ. The V segment lost 3 bases and the J segment 9 bases; nucleotides outside the gene matches: 11. In DNA, the CDR3 is TGCGCCAGCAGCTCCGACAGGGGATCTGCTGGTGAGCAGTTCTTC. Protein: CASSSDRGSAGEQFF.

This rearrangement joins TRBV6-1 to TRBJ2-3; weak D call: TRBD2 (7 bases). Trimming took 2 bases from V and 11 from J, leaving 17 bases between them. This CDR3 is built from 14 residues. Germline V gene sequence: CDR1 MNHNS, CDR2 SASEGT. The DNA of the CDR3 is TGTGCCAGCAGTGAACAGAAGGGGGGGAGCCTGCAGTATTTT. This gives the protein CASSEQKGGSLQYF.

A few counts support this clonotype. A read error may be the cause here, since a much bigger clone is one base away. This rearrangement joins TRBV29-1 to TRBJ2-5, with a tentative D call TRBD1 (5 bases). The germline V gene has CDR1 SQVTM and CDR2 ANQGSEA. This CDR3 spans 14 amino acids. With 0 bases removed from V and 11 bases from J, the gap between germline ends came to 19 bases. CDR3 in amino acids: CSVEDPPRGLEQYF. CDR3 in DNA: TGCAGCGTTGAAGATCCTCCAAGGGGTCTTGAGCAGTACTTC.

The gene calls are TRBV19 and TRBJ1-6; D possibly corresponds to TRBD1 (6 bases). Trimming shortened V by 6 bases and J by 10 bases, and 19 bases separated the two germline ends. Germline CDR1 and CDR2: LNHDA and SQIVND (reference sequence). CDR3 length: 15 residues. The CDR3 sequence is CASRTMRGQRSPLHF. CDR3 coding DNA: TGTGCCAGTAGGACGATGCGGGGACAAAGATCACCCCTCCACTTT. The full variable domain, rest sourced from reference TRBV19 and TRBJ1-6, is DGGITQSPKYLFRKEGQNVTLSCEQNLNHDAMYWYRQDPGQGLRLIYYSQIVNDFQKGDIAEGYSVSREKKESFPLTVTSAQKNPTAFYLCASRTMRGQRSPLHFGNGTRLTVT.

In DNA form, the CDR3 reads TGTGCCAGCAGTAAAGCAACTGAAGCTTTCTTT. This sequence encodes CASSKATEAFF. J is TRBJ1-1 and V is TRBV12-3 or TRBV12-4; D uncertain. V was trimmed by 5 bases and J by 5 bases, leaving 6 bases between them. The CDR3 contains 11 residues.

The rearrangement joins TRBV21-1 to TRBJ2-3; the listed D gene, TRBD1, was not tested against the DNA. TRBV21-1 is noted as a pseudogene. CDR3 length: 15 amino acids. The CDR3 sequence: CAGSKGRQGADTQYF. In DNA form, the CDR3 reads TGTGCCGGCAGCAAAGGGCGACAGGGCGCAGATACGCAGTATTTT.